This is a list of T cell receptor beta chains from one sample in a study of spatial heterogeneity in lung cancer. TCRdb used MiXCR to reprocess the 5' RACE reads, holding one entry per CDR3 protein. The data show about 48,000 distinct CDR3 sequences, roughly 5% seen once. The material was PBMCs, obtained at surgery. All receptors come from a male donor with early-stage non-small cell lung cancer. Both conserved end residues are part of each CDR3. A D gene is named only where the DNA matches it firmly. Clone sizes are shown as once, few, many or a size class.

cdr3_nt,cdr3_aa,j_call,d_call,v_call,clone_size
TGTGCCATCGACAGGGGGAATAGCAATCAGCCCCAGCATTTT,CAIDRGNSNQPQHF,TRBJ1-5,TRBD1,TRBV6-2/TRBV6-3,few
TGTGCCAGCAGCTGGGACCTAGCCGGGCAGAAAGAGACCCAGTACTTC,CASSWDLAGQKETQYF,TRBJ2-5,-,TRBV5-8,many
TGTGCCAGCAGTTTTGAGGTACTCCAAGAGACCCAGTACTTC,CASSFEVLQETQYF,TRBJ2-5,-,TRBV28,few
TGTGCCAGCAGCGTAGGCCTAGCGGGAGGCGGGATCTACGAGCAGTACTTC,CASSVGLAGGGIYEQYF,TRBJ2-7,TRBD2,TRBV9,many
TGTGCCAGCAGCTTAGGTGGTGTTGAGACCCAGTACTTC,CASSLGGVETQYF,TRBJ2-5,-,TRBV7-9,many
TGTGCCAGCAGCCGGTTCGAGTTAGCGCAGCCCCAGCATTTT,CASSRFELAQPQHF,TRBJ1-5,-,TRBV6-2/TRBV6-3,many
TGCAGCGTTGGGGAACTAGCCAACTACAATGAGCAGTTCTTC,CSVGELANYNEQFF,TRBJ2-1,-,TRBV29-1,medium-sized
TGTGCCAGCTCAGCCGGGACTAGCGGGACCTACGAGCAGTACTTC,CASSAGTSGTYEQYF,TRBJ2-7,TRBD2,TRBV18,few
TGTGCCAGCAGCTCGACGGGGCTAGCTAACTATGGCTACACCTTC,CASSSTGLANYGYTF,TRBJ1-2,-,TRBV12-3/TRBV12-4,few
TGTGCCAGCAGCTTCCAGGACAGGGAAACAGATACGCAGTATTTT,CASSFQDRETDTQYF,TRBJ2-3,TRBD1,TRBV5-6,many
TGCAGTGCTAGAGAGGGGCCAGGGGTGAGGTACGAGCAGTACTTC,CSAREGPGVRYEQYF,TRBJ2-7,-,TRBV20-1,many
TGCGCCAGCAGCCAGAAGACAGGGTTATACGAGCAGTACTTC,CASSQKTGLYEQYF,TRBJ2-7,TRBD1,TRBV4-3,many
TGCGCCAGCAGATATGGAGTTTCAGGGGCCTACGAGCAGTACTTC,CASRYGVSGAYEQYF,TRBJ2-7,-,TRBV5-1,many
TGTGCCAGTAGTATTAGAGCGGGAAACAATGAGCAGTTCTTC,CASSIRAGNNEQFF,TRBJ2-1,TRBD2,TRBV19,many
TGTGCCAGCAGCGCGGGACAGAGTTACTCCTACGAGCAGTACTTC,CASSAGQSYSYEQYF,TRBJ2-7,TRBD1,TRBV9,many
TGTGCCAGCAGGGAAAGTACAGCTCCTTCCTACGAGCAGTACTTC,CASRESTAPSYEQYF,TRBJ2-7,-,TRBV7-9,many
TGTGCCAGTAGCCGGACAGGGGGCTACGAGCAGTACTTC,CASSRTGGYEQYF,TRBJ2-7,TRBD1,TRBV19,many